This TCR beta chain was identified during a study of blood T cell repertoires in COVID-19. Only in-frame clones appear in the TCRdb table, and some are missing; sequencing was by immunoSEQ multiplex PCR. The profile shows 40,000 to 60,000 clones, roughly 84% of them singletons. The sequence derives from a man aged 45-65 years with acute or convalescent COVID-19. Input material: peripheral blood.

The CDR3 spells CASTSRREAFNSPLHF. The CDR3 DNA sequence: TGTGCCAGTACGAGCCGGCGGGAGGCCTTTAATTCACCCCTCCACTTT. The chain recombines TRBV19 with TRBJ1-6; no clear D gene. Deletions cut 7 bases from V and 6 bases from J, with 19 bases between. CDR1 is LNHDA and CDR2 is SQIVND in the germline V gene (reference sequence). The CDR3 is 16 residues long.